One and the same sample provided the 27 T cell receptor beta chains below, sequenced in a study of blood T cell repertoires in COVID-19. Measured with immunoSEQ multiplex PCR; TCRdb has only the in-frame clones, and not every one. The sample records about 130,000 clones, around 79% being singletons. The sample consisted of peripheral blood. These receptors all come from an older woman with COVID-19, enrolled during active disease.

CDR3 nucleotide sequence: TGTGCCAGCAGCCAAGGAAACCAGGTCAGAGGGGAGACCCAGTACTTC. As protein: CASSQGNQVRGETQYF. The V gene is TRBV14, the J gene TRBJ2-5; possible D gene TRBD2, 5 bases. The germline V gene encodes CDR1 SGHDN and CDR2 FVKESK. The CDR3 is 16 amino acids. Trimming shortened V by 1 base and J by 5 bases, and 17 bases separated the two germline ends.

The chain joins TRBV28 to TRBJ1-1, with D unresolved. This CDR3 is built from 13 residues. CDR1 and CDR2 (germline): MDHEN, SYDVKM. The V end lost 5 bases, the J end lost 6 bases, and 13 bases lay between the germline ends. Written as DNA, the CDR3 is TGTGCCAGCAGTCCACCTCTGAGGGCTGAAGCTTTCTTT. It translates to CASSPPLRAEAFF.

The J gene is TRBJ1-1, the V gene TRBV2; possible D gene TRBD1, 5 bases. The CDR3 extends over 14 amino acids. Trimming took 6 bases from V and 1 from J, leaving 12 bases between them. Germline V gene data show CDR1 as SNHLY and CDR2 as FYNNEI. CDR3 coding DNA: TGTGCCAGCAGAACCCGCGGGGGGAACACTGAAGCTTTCTTT. It encodes CASRTRGGNTEAFF.

This chain links TRBV7-2 with TRBJ2-7; 7 bases match TRBD1. Germline trimming cut 3 bases from V and 6 bases from J; bases unmatched to any gene: 11. Germline V gene sequence: CDR1 SGHTA, CDR2 FQGNSA. The CDR3 has 15 residues. CDR3 DNA sequence: TGTGCCAGCAGCTTTTCGACAGGGAATTCGGGCGAGCAGTACTTC. This sequence encodes CASSFSTGNSGEQYF.

The V and J genes are TRBV3-1 (or the pseudogene TRBV3-2) and TRBJ1-2; 10 bases line up with TRBD1. This CDR3 contains 16 residues. Unmatched junction bases numbered 3, after V lost 0 bases and J lost 2 bases. Germline values: CDR1 LGHDT, CDR2 YNNKEL (reference sequence). For the CDR3, the DNA is TGTGCCAGCAGCCAAGAGTGGGGACAGGGGAACTATGGCTACACCTTC. Its protein product is CASSQEWGQGNYGYTF.

This clone has more than one count but fewer than ten. The chain employs TRBV2 and TRBJ1-2, with 8 bases lining up with TRBD1. The trim removed 4 bases at V and 8 bases at J, leaving 6 bases unmatched. This CDR3 comprises 13 residues. Germline loops: CDR1 SNHLY, CDR2 FYNNEI. CDR3 loop: CASSADRVKGYTF. The CDR3 nucleotides read TGTGCCAGCAGTGCGGACAGGGTAAAGGGCTACACCTTC.

The V gene is TRBV2, the J gene TRBJ1-1, with D possibly matching TRBD1 (5 bases). V dropped 8 bases and J dropped 0 bases, with 19 bases sitting between them. The germline V gene has CDR1 SNHLY and CDR2 FYNNEI. The CDR3 has 16 residues. The CDR3 loop is CASRPPGLGMNTEAFF. DNA of the CDR3: TGTGCCAGCCGCCCCCCGGGACTCGGGATGAACACTGAAGCTTTCTTT.

V usage is TRBV10-3 and J usage is TRBJ1-1, with no clear D. This CDR3 is 16 amino acids long. V was shortened by 4 bases and J by 4 bases, with 19 bases between the two germline ends. Germline lookup yields CDR1 ENHRY and CDR2 SYGVKD. CDR3 protein: CAISVEGSRGGTEAFF. CDR3 in DNA: TGTGCCATCAGTGTAGAGGGTTCGCGTGGTGGCACTGAAGCTTTCTTT.

The V call is TRBV2, the J call TRBJ1-2, with 8 positions matching TRBD1. J was trimmed by 7 bases and V by 8 bases; bases with no gene match: 3. The CDR3 has 11 residues. The V gene's germline CDR1 is SNHLY and CDR2 FYNNEI. CDR3 sequence (DNA): TGTGCCAGCGGGACAGGCTCTGGCTACACCTTC. This encodes CASGTGSGYTF.

The chain joins TRBV6-1 to TRBJ1-6, with a tentative D call TRBD1 (5 bases). The CDR3 covers 15 residues. Germline CDR1 MNHNS, CDR2 SASEGT. Between the trimmed V and J ends, which lost 2 bases and 4 bases, there was a span of 9 bases. CDR3 in DNA: TGTGCCAGCAGTGAAACCCAGGGTTATAATTCACCCCTCCACTTT. It yields the protein CASSETQGYNSPLHF.

The V and J genes are TRBV6-4 and TRBJ1-6, with 9 bases fitting TRBD1. This CDR3 comprises 15 residues. Germline lookup yields CDR1 MRHNA and CDR2 SNTAGT. V trimming: 2 bases; J trimming: 7 bases; junction bases outside the gene matches: 3. CDR3 sequence: CASSDGTGTNSPLHF. The CDR3 coding sequence is TGTGCCAGCAGTGACGGGACAGGGACCAATTCACCCCTCCACTTT.

The chain is built from TRBV5-6 and TRBJ2-5, with D unresolved. Trimming pared 1 base from V and 1 base from J, leaving 5 bases between. The length of the CDR3 is 13 residues. Per the germline V gene, CDR1 is SGHDT and CDR2 is YYEEEE. As DNA, the CDR3 is TGTGCCAGCAGCTTGCCAGGCCAAGAGACCCAGTACTTC. Protein product: CASSLPGQETQYF.

This clone was picked up a small number of times. The chain is built from TRBV27 and TRBJ2-7; 9 bases are a match to TRBD1. The germline CDR1 and CDR2 sequences are MNHEY and SMNVEV (reference sequence). Trimming cost V 8 bases and J 5 bases; bases outside gene matches: 10. The length of the CDR3 is 14 residues. CDR3 protein: CASRLLGTGNEQYF. Written as DNA, the CDR3 is TGTGCCAGCCGCCTCCTCGGGACAGGGAACGAGCAGTACTTC.

This rearrangement joins TRBV25-1 to TRBJ1-2, with 8 bases lining up with TRBD1. The germline V gene has CDR1 MGHDK and CDR2 SYGVNS. V was pared by 4 bases and J by 8 bases, with 6 bases of the junction left unmatched. The CDR3 loop spans 13 amino acids. CDR3 DNA sequence: TGTGCCAGCAGTGGGACAGGGATGGGGGGCTACACCTTC. Translated: CASSGTGMGGYTF.

The chain uses TRBV6-2 or TRBV6-3 and TRBJ1-6; 8 bases are a match to TRBD1. CDR1 and CDR2 (germline): MNHEY, SVGEGT. The CDR3 is 15 residues long. V lost 5 bases and J lost 11; bases outside the gene matches: 11. The CDR3 coding sequence is TGTGCCAGCAGTCCCCGGGACAGGATGGGGGCACCCCTCCACTTT. Amino acids: CASSPRDRMGAPLHF.

The chain uses TRBV27 and TRBJ1-2; 8 positions agree with TRBD1. The CDR3 length is 12 residues. Germline V CDR1 and CDR2: MNHEY, SMNVEV (reference sequence). J was trimmed by 8 bases and V by 4 bases; bases with no gene match: 3. CDR3 in amino acids: CASSSGGWGYTF. CDR3 sequence (DNA): TGTGCCAGCAGTTCAGGGGGCTGGGGCTACACCTTC.

The V and J genes are TRBV7-2 and TRBJ1-4; D is perhaps TRBD1 (6 bases). CDR3 size: 15 residues. CDR1 and CDR2 from the germline V gene are SGHTA and FQGNSA. Deletions cut 5 bases from V and 8 bases from J, with 18 bases between. CDR3 loop: CASSTSGTLGEKLFF. CDR3 DNA: TGTGCCAGCAGCACCTCCGGGACACTGGGGGAAAAACTGTTTTTT.

The chain uses TRBV5-4 and TRBJ2-3; 10 nucleotides line up with TRBD2. V lost 7 bases, J lost 0 bases, and 8 bases stayed unmatched. The germline CDR1 and CDR2 sequences are SGHNT and YYREEE (reference sequence). This CDR3 contains 16 residues. This chain's CDR3 is CASPASGSPSTDTQYF. In nucleotides, the CDR3 is TGTGCCAGCCCCGCTAGCGGGAGTCCTAGCACAGATACGCAGTATTTT.

The chain recombines TRBV24-1 with TRBJ2-3, with 7 bases aligning to TRBD1. The length of the CDR3 is 16 residues. CDR1 is KGHDR and CDR2 is SFDVKD in the germline V gene. V was clipped by 4 bases and J by 0 bases; unmatched bases: 6. The DNA for the CDR3 is TGTGCCACCAGTGAAGCCGGGACAGCTAGCACAGATACGCAGTATTTT. Residues: CATSEAGTASTDTQYF.

The chain carries TRBV9 and TRBJ1-2; tentatively, D is TRBD1 (5 bases). The CDR3 sequence is 13 residues long. The germline V gene has CDR1 SGDLS and CDR2 YYNGEE. Trimming pared 3 bases from V and 4 bases from J, leaving 10 bases between. This chain's CDR3 is CASSADNLYGYTF. As DNA, the CDR3 is TGTGCCAGCAGCGCGGACAACCTCTATGGCTACACCTTC.

V and J are TRBV11-1 and TRBJ1-1; D might be TRBD1 (5 bases). CDR1 SGHAT and CDR2 FQDESV come from the germline V gene (reference sequence). V lost 5 bases, J lost 3 bases, and 7 bases lay in between. The CDR3 loop spans 12 amino acids. The CDR3 DNA reads TGTGCCAGCAGCCCAGGGTACACTGAAGCTTTCTTT. Translated: CASSPGYTEAFF.

Only a few counts were recorded for this clone. This sequence joins TRBV12-3 or TRBV12-4 and TRBJ1-2; a possible D gene is TRBD1 (5 bases). This CDR3 has 12 amino acids. The germline V and J ends were trimmed by 2 bases and 14 bases, with 15 bases remaining between them. CDR3 nucleotide sequence: TGTGCCAGCAGTTTATCCGCAGGGCCTCTTACCTTC. Its translation is CASSLSAGPLTF.

This chain connects TRBV28 to TRBJ1-2, with D possibly matching TRBD1 (6 bases). Between the trimmed V and J ends, which lost 3 bases and 7 bases, there was a span of 12 bases. Germline assignment: CDR1 MDHEN and CDR2 SYDVKM. The CDR3 has 13 amino acids. CDR3: CASSFRGGPGYTF. Here the CDR3 DNA reads TGTGCCAGCAGTTTCCGGGGGGGGCCTGGCTACACCTTC.

The rearrangement joins TRBV12-3 or TRBV12-4 to TRBJ1-5; D not certain. This CDR3 region has 13 residues. Trimming shortened V by 5 bases and J by 1 base, and 6 bases separated the two germline ends. The CDR3 region has the DNA TGTGCCAGCAGTCCACAGAGCAATCAGCCCCAGCATTTT. Encoded protein: CASSPQSNQPQHF.

The chain employs TRBV10-3 and TRBJ2-3; D may be TRBD2 (7 bases). The germline V gene has CDR1 ENHRY and CDR2 SYGVKD. CDR3 size: 16 residues. V was cut by 3 bases and J by 0 bases, with 13 bases left in between. In DNA, the CDR3 is TGTGCCATCAGTGAACGGGGGGCGACTAGCACAGATACGCAGTATTTT. Amino acids: CAISERGATSTDTQYF.

This clone was seen only once. The J gene is TRBJ2-5, the V gene TRBV5-8; D possibly corresponds to TRBD1 (6 bases). Germline V gives CDR1 SGHTS, CDR2 YDEGEE. The CDR3 extends over 15 amino acids. Trimming cost V 5 bases and J 4 bases, with 18 bases left between them. This CDR3 reads CASSSGTNRGETQYF. CDR3 sequence (DNA): TGTGCCAGCAGTTCCGGGACAAACCGCGGAGAGACCCAGTACTTC.

Here the CDR3 reads CASRGQGLNGYTF. CDR3 DNA sequence: TGTGCCAGTAGGGGGCAGGGATTGAATGGCTACACCTTC. The chain couples TRBV19 to TRBJ1-2; D is possibly TRBD1 (5 bases). Trimming pared 6 bases from V and 6 bases from J, leaving 14 bases between. Germline CDR1 LNHDA, CDR2 SQIVND (reference sequence). This CDR3 comprises 13 residues.